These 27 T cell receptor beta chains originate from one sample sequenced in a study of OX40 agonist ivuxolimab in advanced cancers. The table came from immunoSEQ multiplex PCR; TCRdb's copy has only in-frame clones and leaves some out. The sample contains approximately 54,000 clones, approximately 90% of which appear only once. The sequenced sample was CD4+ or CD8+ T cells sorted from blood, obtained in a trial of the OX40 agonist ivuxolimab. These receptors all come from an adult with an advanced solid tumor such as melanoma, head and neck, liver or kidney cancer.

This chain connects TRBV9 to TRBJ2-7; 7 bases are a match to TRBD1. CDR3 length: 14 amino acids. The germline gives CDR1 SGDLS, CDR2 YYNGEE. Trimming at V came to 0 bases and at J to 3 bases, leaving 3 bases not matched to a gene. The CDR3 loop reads CASSVVWDSYEQYF. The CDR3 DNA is TGTGCCAGCAGCGTAGTATGGGACAGCTACGAGCAGTACTTC.

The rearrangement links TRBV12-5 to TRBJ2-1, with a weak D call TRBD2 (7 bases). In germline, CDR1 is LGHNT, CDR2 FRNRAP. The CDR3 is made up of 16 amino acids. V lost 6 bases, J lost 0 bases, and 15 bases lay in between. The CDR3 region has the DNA TGTGCTAGTGGCCTGGGGGGGCCGAGCTCCTACAATGAGCAGTTCTTC. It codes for CASGLGGPSSYNEQFF.

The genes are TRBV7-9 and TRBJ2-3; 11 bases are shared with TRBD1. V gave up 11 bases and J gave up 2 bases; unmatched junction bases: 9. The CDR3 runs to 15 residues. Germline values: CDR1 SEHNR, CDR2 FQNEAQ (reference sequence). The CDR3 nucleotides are TGTGCCCTAATGGGGGACAGGGGGTTCACAGATACGCAGTATTTT. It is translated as CALMGDRGFTDTQYF. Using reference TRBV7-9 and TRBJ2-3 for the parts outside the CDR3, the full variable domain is DTGVSQNPRHKITKRGQNVTFRCDPISEHNRLYWYRQTLGQGPEFLTYFQNEAQLEKSRLLSDRFSAERPKGSFSTLEIQRTEQGDSAMYLCALMGDRGFTDTQYFGPGTRLTVL.

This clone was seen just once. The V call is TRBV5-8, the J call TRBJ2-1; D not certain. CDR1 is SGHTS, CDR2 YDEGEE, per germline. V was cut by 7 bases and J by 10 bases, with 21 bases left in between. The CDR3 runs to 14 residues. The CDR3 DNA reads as TGTGCCAGCTCTCTTTTTTATACCGGGTCCGAGCAGTTCTTC. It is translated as CASSLFYTGSEQFF.

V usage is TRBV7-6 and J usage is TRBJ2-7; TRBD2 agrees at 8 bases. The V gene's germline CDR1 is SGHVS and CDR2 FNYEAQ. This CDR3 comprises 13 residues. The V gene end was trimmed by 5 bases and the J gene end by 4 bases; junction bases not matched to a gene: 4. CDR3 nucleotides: TGTGCCAGCAGCCCCGGGGGGGGGTACGAGCAGTACTTC. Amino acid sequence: CASSPGGGYEQYF.

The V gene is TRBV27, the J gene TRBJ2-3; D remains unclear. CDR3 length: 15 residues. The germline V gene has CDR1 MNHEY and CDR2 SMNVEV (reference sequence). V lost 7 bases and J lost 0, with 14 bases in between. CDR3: CASTPMGFSTDTQYF. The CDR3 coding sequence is TGTGCCAGCACTCCCATGGGGTTTAGCACAGATACGCAGTATTTT.

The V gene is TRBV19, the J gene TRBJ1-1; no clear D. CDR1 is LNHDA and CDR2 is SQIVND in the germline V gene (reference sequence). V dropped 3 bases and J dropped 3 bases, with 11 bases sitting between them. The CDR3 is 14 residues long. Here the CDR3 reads CASSISIAYTEAFF. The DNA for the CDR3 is TGTGCCAGTAGTATCTCGATCGCTTACACTGAAGCTTTCTTT. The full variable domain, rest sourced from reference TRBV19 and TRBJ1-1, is DGGITQSPKYLFRKEGQNVTLSCEQNLNHDAMYWYRQDPGQGLRLIYYSQIVNDFQKGDIAEGYSVSREKKESFPLTVTSAQKNPTAFYLCASSISIAYTEAFFGQGTRLTVV.

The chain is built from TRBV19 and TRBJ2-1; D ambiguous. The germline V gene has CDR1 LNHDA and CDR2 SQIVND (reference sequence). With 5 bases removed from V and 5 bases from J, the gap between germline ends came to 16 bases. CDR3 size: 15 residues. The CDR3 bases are TGTGCCAGTAGTCTCTCTCCGGACGGTCACAATGAGCAGTTCTTC. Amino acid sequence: CASSLSPDGHNEQFF. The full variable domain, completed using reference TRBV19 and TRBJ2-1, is DGGITQSPKYLFRKEGQNVTLSCEQNLNHDAMYWYRQDPGQGLRLIYYSQIVNDFQKGDIAEGYSVSREKKESFPLTVTSAQKNPTAFYLCASSLSPDGHNEQFFGPGTRLTVL.

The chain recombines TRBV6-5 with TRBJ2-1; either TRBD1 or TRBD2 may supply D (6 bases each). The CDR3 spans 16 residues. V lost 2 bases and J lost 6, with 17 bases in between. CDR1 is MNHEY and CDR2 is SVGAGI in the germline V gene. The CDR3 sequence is CASSYQGFRRGNEQFF. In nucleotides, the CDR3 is TGTGCCAGCAGTTACCAGGGGTTCCGGAGGGGCAATGAGCAGTTCTTC.

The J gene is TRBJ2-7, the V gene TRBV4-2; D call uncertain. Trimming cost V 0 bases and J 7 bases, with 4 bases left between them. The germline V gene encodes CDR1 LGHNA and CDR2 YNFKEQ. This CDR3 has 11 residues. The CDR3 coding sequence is TGTGCCAGCAGCCAAGACTTGGAGCAGTACTTC. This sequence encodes CASSQDLEQYF.

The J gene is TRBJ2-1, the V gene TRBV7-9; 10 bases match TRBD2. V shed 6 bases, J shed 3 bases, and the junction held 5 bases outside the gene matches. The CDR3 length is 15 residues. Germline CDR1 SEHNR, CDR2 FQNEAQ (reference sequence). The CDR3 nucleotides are TGTGCCAGCAGAATGATAGCGGGGGGCTACAATGAGCAGTTCTTC. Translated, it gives CASRMIAGGYNEQFF.

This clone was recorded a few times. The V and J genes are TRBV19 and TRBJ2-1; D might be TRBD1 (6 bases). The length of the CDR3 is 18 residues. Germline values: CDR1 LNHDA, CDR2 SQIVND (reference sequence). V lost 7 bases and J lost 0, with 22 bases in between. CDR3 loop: CASTLGSRGESSYNEQFF. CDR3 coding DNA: TGTGCCAGTACCTTAGGCTCCAGGGGCGAAAGCTCCTACAATGAGCAGTTCTTC.

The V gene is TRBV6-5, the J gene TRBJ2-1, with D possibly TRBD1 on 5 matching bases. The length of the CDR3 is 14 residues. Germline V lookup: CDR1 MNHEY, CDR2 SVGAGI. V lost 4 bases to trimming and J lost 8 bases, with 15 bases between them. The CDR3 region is CASSFRAGWHEQFF. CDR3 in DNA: TGTGCCAGCAGTTTCCGAGCAGGGTGGCATGAGCAGTTCTTC.

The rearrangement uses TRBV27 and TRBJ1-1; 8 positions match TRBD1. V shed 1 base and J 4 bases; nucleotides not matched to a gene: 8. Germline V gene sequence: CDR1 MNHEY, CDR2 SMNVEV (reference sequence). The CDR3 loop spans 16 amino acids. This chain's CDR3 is CASSLWGQAQGTEAFF. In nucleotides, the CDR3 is TGTGCCAGCAGTTTATGGGGACAGGCGCAAGGCACTGAAGCTTTCTTT.

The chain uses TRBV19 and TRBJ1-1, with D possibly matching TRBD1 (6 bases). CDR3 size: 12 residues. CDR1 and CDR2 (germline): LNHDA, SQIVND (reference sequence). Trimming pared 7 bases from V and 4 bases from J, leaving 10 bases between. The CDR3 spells CASIGGLTEAFF. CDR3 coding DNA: TGTGCCAGTATTGGGGGGCTCACTGAAGCTTTCTTT. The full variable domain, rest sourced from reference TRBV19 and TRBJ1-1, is DGGITQSPKYLFRKEGQNVTLSCEQNLNHDAMYWYRQDPGQGLRLIYYSQIVNDFQKGDIAEGYSVSREKKESFPLTVTSAQKNPTAFYLCASIGGLTEAFFGQGTRLTVV.

CDR3 region: CAWDLGGSQETQYF. The CDR3 DNA is TGTGCCTGGGATCTAGGGGGATCACAAGAGACCCAGTACTTC. The chain employs TRBV30 and TRBJ2-5, with D possibly being TRBD1 (6 bases). This CDR3 has 14 residues. The germline gives CDR1 GTSNPN, CDR2 SVGIG (reference sequence). The V and J ends lost 5 bases and 2 bases respectively, with 15 bases between them. Supplemented by reference TRBV30 and TRBJ2-5, the full variable domain reads SQTIHQWPATLVQPVGSPLSLECTVEGTSNPNLYWYRQAAGRGLQLLFYSVGIGQISSEVPQNLSASRPQDRQFILSSKKLLLSDSGFYLCAWDLGGSQETQYFGPGTRLLVL.

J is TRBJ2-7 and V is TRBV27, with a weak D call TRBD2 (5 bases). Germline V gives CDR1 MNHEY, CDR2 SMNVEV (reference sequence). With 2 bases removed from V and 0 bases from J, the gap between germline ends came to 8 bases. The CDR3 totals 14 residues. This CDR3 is CASSLSGSSYEQYF. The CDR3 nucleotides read TGTGCCAGCAGTTTAAGCGGAAGCTCCTACGAGCAGTACTTC.

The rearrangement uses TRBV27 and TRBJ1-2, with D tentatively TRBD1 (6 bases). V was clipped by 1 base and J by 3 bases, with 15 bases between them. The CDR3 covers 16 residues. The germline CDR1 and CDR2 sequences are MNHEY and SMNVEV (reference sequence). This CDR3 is CASSLLGGGQDYGYTF. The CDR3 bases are TGTGCCAGCAGTTTATTGGGCGGGGGACAAGACTATGGCTACACCTTC.

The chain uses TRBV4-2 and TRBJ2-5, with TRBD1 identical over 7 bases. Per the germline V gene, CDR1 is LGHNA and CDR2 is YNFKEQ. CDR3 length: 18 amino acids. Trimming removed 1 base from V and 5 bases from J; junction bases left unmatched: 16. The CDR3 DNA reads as TGTGCCAGCAGCCAAGTGGACAGGAAAAATTCGCATCTCGAGACCCAGTACTTC. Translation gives CASSQVDRKNSHLETQYF.

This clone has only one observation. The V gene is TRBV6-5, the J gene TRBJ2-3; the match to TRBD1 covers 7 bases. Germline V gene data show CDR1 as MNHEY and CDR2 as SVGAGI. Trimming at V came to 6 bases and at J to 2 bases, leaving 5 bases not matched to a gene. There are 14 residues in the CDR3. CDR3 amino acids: CASRPGTVTDTQYF. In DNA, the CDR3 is TGTGCCAGCAGACCCGGGACAGTCACAGATACGCAGTATTTT.

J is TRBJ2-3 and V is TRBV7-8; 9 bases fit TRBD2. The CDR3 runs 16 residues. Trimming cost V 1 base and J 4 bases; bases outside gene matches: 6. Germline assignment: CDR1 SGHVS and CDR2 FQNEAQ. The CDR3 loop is CASSLGRASGADTQYF. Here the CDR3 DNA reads TGTGCCAGCAGCTTAGGAAGGGCTAGCGGGGCAGATACGCAGTATTTT.

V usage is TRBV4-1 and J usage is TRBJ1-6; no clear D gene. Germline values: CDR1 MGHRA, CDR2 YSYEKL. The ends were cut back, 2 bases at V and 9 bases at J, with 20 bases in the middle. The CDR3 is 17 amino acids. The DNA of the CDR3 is TGCGCCAGCAGCCAAATTATTGGGCAGGAAAGAGGTTCACCCCTCCACTTT. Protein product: CASSQIIGQERGSPLHF.

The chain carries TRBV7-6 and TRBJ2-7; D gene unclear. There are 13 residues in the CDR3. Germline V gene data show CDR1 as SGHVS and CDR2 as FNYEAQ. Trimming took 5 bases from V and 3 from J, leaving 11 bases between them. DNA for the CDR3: TGTGCCAGCAGCGCAGCCCAGGACTACGAGCAGTACTTC. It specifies CASSAAQDYEQYF.

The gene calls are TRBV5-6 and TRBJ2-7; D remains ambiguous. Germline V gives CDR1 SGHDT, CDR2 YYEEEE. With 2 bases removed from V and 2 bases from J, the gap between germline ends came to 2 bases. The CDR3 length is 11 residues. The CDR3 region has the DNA TGTGCCAGCAGCTTTACCTACGAGCAGTACTTC. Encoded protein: CASSFTYEQYF.

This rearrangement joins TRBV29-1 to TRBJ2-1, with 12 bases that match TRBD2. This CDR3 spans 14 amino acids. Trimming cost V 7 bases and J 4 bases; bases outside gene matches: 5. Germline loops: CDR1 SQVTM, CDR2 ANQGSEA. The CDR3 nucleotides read TGCAGCGGCGGACTAGCGGGACCGTACAATGAGCAGTTCTTC. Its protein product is CSGGLAGPYNEQFF.

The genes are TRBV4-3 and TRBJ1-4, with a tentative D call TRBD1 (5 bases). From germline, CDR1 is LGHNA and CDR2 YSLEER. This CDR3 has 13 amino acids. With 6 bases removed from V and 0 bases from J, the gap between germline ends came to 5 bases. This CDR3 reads CASRGATNEKLFF. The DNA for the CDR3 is TGCGCCAGCAGAGGGGCAACTAATGAAAAACTGTTTTTT.

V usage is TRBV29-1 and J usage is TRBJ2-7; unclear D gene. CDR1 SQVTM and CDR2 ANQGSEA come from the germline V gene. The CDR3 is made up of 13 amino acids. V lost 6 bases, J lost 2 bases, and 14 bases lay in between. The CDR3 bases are TGCAGCGTCGGTACCGGGTCAACCTACGAGCAGTACTTC. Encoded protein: CSVGTGSTYEQYF.